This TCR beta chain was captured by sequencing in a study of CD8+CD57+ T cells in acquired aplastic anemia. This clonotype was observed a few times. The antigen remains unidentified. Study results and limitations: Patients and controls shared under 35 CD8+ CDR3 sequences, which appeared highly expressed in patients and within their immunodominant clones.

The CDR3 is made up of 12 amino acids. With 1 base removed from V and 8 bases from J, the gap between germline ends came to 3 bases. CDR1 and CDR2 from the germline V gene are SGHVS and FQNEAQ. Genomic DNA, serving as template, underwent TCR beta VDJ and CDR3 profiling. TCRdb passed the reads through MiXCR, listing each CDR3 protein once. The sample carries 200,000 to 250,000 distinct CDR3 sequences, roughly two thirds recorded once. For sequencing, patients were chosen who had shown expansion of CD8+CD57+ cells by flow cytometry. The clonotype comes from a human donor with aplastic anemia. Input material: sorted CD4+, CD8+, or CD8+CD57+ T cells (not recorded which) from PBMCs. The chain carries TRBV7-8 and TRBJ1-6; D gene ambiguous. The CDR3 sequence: CASSLVHSPLHF. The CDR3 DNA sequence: TGTGCCAGCAGCTTAGTGCATTCACCCCTCCACTTT.